Below, 5 T cell receptor beta chains from the same sample are listed, as sequenced in a study of T cells in localized non-small cell lung cancer. The repertoire was sequenced with immunoSEQ multiplex PCR; TCRdb's copy has only in-frame clones and lacks some. The profile shows some 22,000 clones, roughly nine tenths of them singletons. Sequences were derived from PBMCs, sampled before any cancer treatment. The receptors derive from a man aged 35-75 years with stage II squamous cell lung carcinoma.

The V call is TRBV6-1, the J call TRBJ2-7; D ambiguous. This CDR3 comprises 12 residues. From germline, CDR1 is MNHNS and CDR2 SASEGT. Trimming removed 8 bases from V and 4 bases from J, with 12 bases in between. The CDR3 protein is CASYNAQYEQYF. CDR3 sequence (DNA): TGTGCCAGCTACAATGCTCAATACGAGCAGTACTTC.

The chain combines TRBV19 with TRBJ2-1; D gene uncertain. The CDR3 consists of 14 residues. Looked up from germline, CDR1 is LNHDA and CDR2 is SQIVND (reference sequence). V lost 1 base and J lost 2, with 6 bases in between. The CDR3 sequence is CASSIAGPYNEQFF. The DNA of the CDR3 is TGTGCCAGTAGTATAGCTGGGCCCTACAATGAGCAGTTCTTC.

The gene calls are TRBV2 and TRBJ1-5; 7 positions agree with TRBD1. This CDR3 contains 14 residues. Germline lookup yields CDR1 SNHLY and CDR2 FYNNEI. V shed 10 bases and J 0 bases; nucleotides not matched to a gene: 6. The CDR3 sequence is CATDRANSNQPQHF. The CDR3 DNA follows: TGTGCCACAGACAGGGCTAATAGCAATCAGCCCCAGCATTTT.

The V gene is TRBV18, the J gene TRBJ2-2; TRBD2 agrees at 8 bases. There are 15 residues in the CDR3. Germline V CDR1 and CDR2: KGHSH, LQKENI. V shed 3 bases, J shed 4 bases, and the junction held 4 bases outside the gene matches. In nucleotides, the CDR3 is TGTGCCAGCTCACCGGGACTAGTTAGCACCGGGGAGCTGTTTTTT. Its translation: CASSPGLVSTGELFF.

The chain links TRBV6-1 to TRBJ1-2; unclear D gene. V was pared by 7 bases and J by 6 bases, with 12 bases between. CDR3 length: 12 residues. Per the germline V gene, CDR1 is MNHNS and CDR2 is SASEGT. DNA of the CDR3: TGTGCCAGCACCCCAACGGGTAATGGCTACACCTTC. Residues: CASTPTGNGYTF.